The sequence of this T cell receptor (beta chain) was determined in a study of Graves' ophthalmopathy and Graves' hyperthyroidism. The overall study: Peripheral blood sampling occurred at initial diagnosis, before any treatment. Notes on the study in general: Appearing in blood as well were most expanded thyroid clonotypes above 0.001 frequency.

This clonotype was seen once. Its antigen is not identified. Ophthalmopathy was moderately-to-severely active, CAS at least 3, NOSPECS at least 4, lasting under 3 months. Lactation, pregnancy, uncontrolled infections and other autoimmune diseases were all grounds for excluding patients. This CDR3 is built from 13 residues. Between the trimmed V and J ends, which lost 1 base and 4 bases, there was a span of 7 bases. From germline, CDR1 is LGHDT and CDR2 YNNKEL (reference sequence). The sequenced template was RNA, covering the TCR beta CDR3 region. The authors performed first-round RT-PCR with HTBI primers and then a second-round multiplex PCR. TCRdb called the multiplex PCR reads again in MiXCR, with one record for every CDR3 protein. The sample shows almost 750,000 distinct CDR3 sequences, 40% of them seen only once.

This clonotype was sampled from an adult man with Graves' ophthalmopathy. Sequencing used peripheral blood. This rearrangement joins TRBV3-1 to TRBJ1-1; D call uncertain. This chain's CDR3 is CASSQVPLTEAFF. DNA of the CDR3: TGTGCCAGCAGCCAAGTGCCTCTCACTGAAGCTTTCTTT.